A single T cell receptor (beta chain) is shown here with its context. Only in-frame clones appear in the TCRdb table, and some are missing; sequencing was by immunoSEQ multiplex PCR. Of 43,000 or so clones listed, about 91% are singletons. The sample belongs to a study of T cell changes during pregnancy in multiple sclerosis. Trimming at V came to 2 bases and at J to 4 bases, leaving 5 bases not matched to a gene. The germline V gene has CDR1 MGHDK and CDR2 SYGVNS. CDR3 size: 15 residues. The chain is built from TRBV25-1 and TRBJ2-3; 8 nucleotides agree with TRBD2. The source was peripheral blood, collected in the third trimester of pregnancy. The TCR originated in a female donor with multiple sclerosis, enrolled in a pregnancy study. CDR3 DNA sequence: TGTGCCAGCAGTGAACCGCAGGGACTAGCAGATACGCAGTATTTT. Its translation: CASSEPQGLADTQYF.